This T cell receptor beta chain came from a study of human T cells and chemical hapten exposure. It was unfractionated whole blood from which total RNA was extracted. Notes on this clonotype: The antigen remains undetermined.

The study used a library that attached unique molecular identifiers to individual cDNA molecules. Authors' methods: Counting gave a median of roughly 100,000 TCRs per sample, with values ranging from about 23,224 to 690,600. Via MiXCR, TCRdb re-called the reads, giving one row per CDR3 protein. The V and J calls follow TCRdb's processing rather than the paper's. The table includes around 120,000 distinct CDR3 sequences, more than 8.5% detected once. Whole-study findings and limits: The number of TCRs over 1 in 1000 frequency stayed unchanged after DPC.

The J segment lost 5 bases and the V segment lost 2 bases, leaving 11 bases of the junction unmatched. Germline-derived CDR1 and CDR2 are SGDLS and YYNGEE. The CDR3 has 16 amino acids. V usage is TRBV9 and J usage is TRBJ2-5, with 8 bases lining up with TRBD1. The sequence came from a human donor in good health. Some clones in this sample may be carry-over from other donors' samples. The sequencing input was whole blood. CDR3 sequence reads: CASSVTDRGDRETQYF. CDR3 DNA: TGTGCCAGCAGCGTTACTGACAGGGGAGATCGGGAGACCCAGTACTTC.